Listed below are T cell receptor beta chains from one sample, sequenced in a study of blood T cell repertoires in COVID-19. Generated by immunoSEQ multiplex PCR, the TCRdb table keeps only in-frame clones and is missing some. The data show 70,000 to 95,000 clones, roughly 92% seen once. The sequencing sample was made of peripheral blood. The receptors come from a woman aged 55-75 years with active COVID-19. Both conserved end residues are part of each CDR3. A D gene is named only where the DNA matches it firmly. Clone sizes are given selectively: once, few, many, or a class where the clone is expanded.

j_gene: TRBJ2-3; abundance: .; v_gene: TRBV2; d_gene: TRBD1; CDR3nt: TGTGCCAGCAGGAGAAGGGACAGTCCTGGTCAAACAGATACGCAGTATTTT; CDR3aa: CASRRRDSPGQTDTQYF
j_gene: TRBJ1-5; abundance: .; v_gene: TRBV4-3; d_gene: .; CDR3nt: TGCGCCAGCAGCCAAGACGGCAATCAGCCCCAGCATTTT; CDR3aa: CASSQDGNQPQHF
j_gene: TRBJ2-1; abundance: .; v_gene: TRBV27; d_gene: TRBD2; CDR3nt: TGTGCCAGCAGTTCCCCCACCTCCAGCGGGAGCTACAATGAGCAGTTCTTC; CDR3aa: CASSSPTSSGSYNEQFF
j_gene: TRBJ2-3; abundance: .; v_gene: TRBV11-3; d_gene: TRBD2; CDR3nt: TGTGCCAGCAGCCCCCGCCAACTAGCGGGAATAGCAGATACGCAGTATTTT; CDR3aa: CASSPRQLAGIADTQYF
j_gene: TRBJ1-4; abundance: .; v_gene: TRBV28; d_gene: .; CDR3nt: TGTGCCAGCAGTTTTCCGGGAACTAATGAAAAACTGTTTTTT; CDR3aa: CASSFPGTNEKLFF
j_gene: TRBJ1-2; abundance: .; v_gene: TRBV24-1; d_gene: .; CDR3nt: TGTGCCACCAGTGGGGGGGGCATGGATGGCTACACCTTC; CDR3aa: CATSGGGMDGYTF
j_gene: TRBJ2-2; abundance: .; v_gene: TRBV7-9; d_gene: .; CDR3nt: TGTGCCAGCAGCCTGGAAGCGGGGGAGCTGTTTTTT; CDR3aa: CASSLEAGELFF
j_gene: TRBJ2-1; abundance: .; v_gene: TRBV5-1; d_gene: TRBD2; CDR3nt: TGCGCCAGCAGAGCGCTAGCGGGAGTGGGAAATGAGCAGTTCTTC; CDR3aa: CASRALAGVGNEQFF
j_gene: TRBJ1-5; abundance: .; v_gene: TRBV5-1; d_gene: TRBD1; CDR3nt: TGCGCCAGCAGCTTCGGACAGGGAGATCAGCCCCAGCATTTT; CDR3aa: CASSFGQGDQPQHF
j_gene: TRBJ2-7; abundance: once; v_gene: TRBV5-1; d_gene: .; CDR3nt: TGCGCCAGCAGCTTGGGGCAGTCTTACGAGCAGTACTTC; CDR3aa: CASSLGQSYEQYF
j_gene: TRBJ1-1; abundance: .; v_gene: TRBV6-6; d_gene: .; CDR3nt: TGTGCCAGCAGGCCTCGGGGGTTTATGAACACTGAAGCTTTCTTT; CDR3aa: CASRPRGFMNTEAFF
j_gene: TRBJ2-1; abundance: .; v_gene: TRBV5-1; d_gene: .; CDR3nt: TGCGCCAGCAGCTCATACAGGAATGAGGGGGACAATGAGCAGTTCTTC; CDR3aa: CASSSYRNEGDNEQFF
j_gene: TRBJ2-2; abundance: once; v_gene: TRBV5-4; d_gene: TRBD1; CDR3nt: TGTGCCAGCAGCTTGGCGGACAGGAGATTTACCGGGGAGCTGTTTTTT; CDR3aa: CASSLADRRFTGELFF
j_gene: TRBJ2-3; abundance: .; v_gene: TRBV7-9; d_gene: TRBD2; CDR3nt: TGTGCCAGCAGTAGCGGGAGTATAAATACGCAGTATTTT; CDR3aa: CASSSGSINTQYF
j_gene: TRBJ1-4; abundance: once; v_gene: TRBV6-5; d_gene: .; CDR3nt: TGTGCCAGCAAGAGGAGCGCAACTAATGAAAAACTGTTTTTT; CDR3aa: CASKRSATNEKLFF
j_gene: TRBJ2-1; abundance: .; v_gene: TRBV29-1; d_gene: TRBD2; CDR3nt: TGCAGCGCATTAGCGGGAGGGCCACACAATGAGCAGTTCTTC; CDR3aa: CSALAGGPHNEQFF
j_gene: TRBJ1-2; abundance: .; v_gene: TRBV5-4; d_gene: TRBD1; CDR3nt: TGTGCCAGCAGCTTCTGGGACAGGGGGCTGCATGGCTACACCTTC; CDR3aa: CASSFWDRGLHGYTF
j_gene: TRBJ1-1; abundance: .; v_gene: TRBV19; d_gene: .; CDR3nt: TGTGCCAGTAGGGCCCGGACAACGAACACTGAAGCTTTCTTT; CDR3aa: CASRARTTNTEAFF
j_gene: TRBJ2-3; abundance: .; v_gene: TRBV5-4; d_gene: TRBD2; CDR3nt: TGTGCCAGCACCCGGGGCGGGGGGGTTTCTACCCAGACAGATACGCAGTATTTT; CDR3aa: CASTRGGGVSTQTDTQYF
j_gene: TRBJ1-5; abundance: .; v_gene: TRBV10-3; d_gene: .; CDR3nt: TGTGCCATCAGTGAGTTTAATACTCCCGATCAGCCCCAGCATTTT; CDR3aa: CAISEFNTPDQPQHF
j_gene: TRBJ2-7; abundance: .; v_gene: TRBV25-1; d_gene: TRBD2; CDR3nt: TGTGCCAGCAGTGACGGGGGGGGAATCTCCTACGAGCAGTACTTC; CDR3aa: CASSDGGGISYEQYF
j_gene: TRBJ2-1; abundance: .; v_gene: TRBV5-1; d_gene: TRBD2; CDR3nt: TGCGCCAGCAGCTCGTTGGGAGGGTGGGATGAGCAGTTCTTC; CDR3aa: CASSSLGGWDEQFF
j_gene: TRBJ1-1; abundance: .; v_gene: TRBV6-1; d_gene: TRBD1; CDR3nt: TGTGCCAGCAGTGAAATGGGACAGGGCACTGAAGCTTTCTTT; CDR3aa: CASSEMGQGTEAFF
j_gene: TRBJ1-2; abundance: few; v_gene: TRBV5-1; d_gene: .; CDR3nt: TGCGCCAGCAGCTTGGATCCCGGCCCCATGGGCGGCTACACCTTC; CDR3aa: CASSLDPGPMGGYTF
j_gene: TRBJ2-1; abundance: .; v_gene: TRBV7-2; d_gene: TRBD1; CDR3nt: TGTGCCAGCAGCTTTGACAGGGGGTCCTACAATGAGCAGTTCTTC; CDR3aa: CASSFDRGSYNEQFF